This T cell receptor (beta chain) was retrieved from a study of blood T cell repertoires in COVID-19. Whole-study context: Nucleic acid was either cDNA or gDNA, and it came from T cells, B-cell-depleted T cells, or PBMCs.

CDR3 length: 14 residues. Between the trimmed V and J ends, which lost 3 bases and 5 bases, there was a span of 12 bases. Germline CDR1 SGHTA, CDR2 FQGNSA. Libraries were prepared by immunoSEQ multiplex PCR; TCRdb keeps only in-frame clonotypes and omits some of them. Of around 400,000 clones in the sample, about 88% were seen once. The TCR was taken from a woman aged 18-29 years who had been exposed to COVID-19. The V gene is TRBV7-2, the J gene TRBJ2-3; a weak D match, TRBD2 (6 bases). The sequenced sample consisted of PBMCs or T cells enriched from blood (not recorded which). CDR3 coding DNA: TGTGCCAGCAGCTTGGGGGGTGGGGGAGATACGCAGTATTTT. This codes for CASSLGGGGDTQYF.